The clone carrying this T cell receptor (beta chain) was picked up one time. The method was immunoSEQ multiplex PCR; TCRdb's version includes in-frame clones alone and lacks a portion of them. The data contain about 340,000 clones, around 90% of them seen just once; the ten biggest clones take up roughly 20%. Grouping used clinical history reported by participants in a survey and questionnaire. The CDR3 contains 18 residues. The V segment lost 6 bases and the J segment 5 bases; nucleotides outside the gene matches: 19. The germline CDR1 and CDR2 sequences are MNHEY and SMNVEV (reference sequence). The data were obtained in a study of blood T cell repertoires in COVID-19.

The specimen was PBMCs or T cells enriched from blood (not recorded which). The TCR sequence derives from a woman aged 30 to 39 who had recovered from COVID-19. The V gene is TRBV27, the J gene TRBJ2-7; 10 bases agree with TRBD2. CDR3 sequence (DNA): TGTGCCAGCAGAAAACTAGCTAGCGGGAGCCTCCAGAGTAACGAGCAGTACTTC. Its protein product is CASRKLASGSLQSNEQYF.